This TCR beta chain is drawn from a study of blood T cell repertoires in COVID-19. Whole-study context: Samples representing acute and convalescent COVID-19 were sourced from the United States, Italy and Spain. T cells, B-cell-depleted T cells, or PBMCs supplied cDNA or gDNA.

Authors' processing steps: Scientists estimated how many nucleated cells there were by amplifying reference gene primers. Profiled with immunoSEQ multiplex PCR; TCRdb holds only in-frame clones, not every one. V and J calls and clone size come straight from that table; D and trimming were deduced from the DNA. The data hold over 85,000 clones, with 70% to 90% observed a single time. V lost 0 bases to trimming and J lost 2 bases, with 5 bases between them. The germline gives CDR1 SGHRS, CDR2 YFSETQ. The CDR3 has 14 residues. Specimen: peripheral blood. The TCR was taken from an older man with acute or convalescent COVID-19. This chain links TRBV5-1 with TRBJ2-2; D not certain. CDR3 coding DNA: TGCGCCAGCAGCTTGGCTCTCAACACCGGGGAGCTGTTTTTT. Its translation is CASSLALNTGELFF.